The 8 T cell receptor beta chains given below trace back to one sample, sequenced in a study of CD8 T cells in ankylosing spondylitis. TCRdb used MiXCR to reprocess the 5' RACE reads, holding one entry per CDR3 protein. The data contain about 400,000 distinct CDR3 sequences, around 20% of them seen just once; the ten biggest clones take up roughly 14%. The sequenced sample was blood, either unsorted or a sorted T cell fraction (not recorded which). The source is a male donor with ankylosing spondylitis or in good health (not recorded which).

V gene TRBV7-3 combines with J gene TRBJ2-3; 14 nucleotides line up with TRBD2. Germline V gene data show CDR1 as SGHTA and CDR2 as FQGTGA. The CDR3 has 16 residues. The V and J ends lost 5 bases and 6 bases, in that order; junction bases with no gene match: 7. The CDR3 protein is CASSATSGGVPDTQYF. Written as DNA, the CDR3 is TGTGCCAGCAGCGCGACTAGCGGGGGGGTCCCCGATACGCAGTATTTT.

The rearrangement uses TRBV12-3 or TRBV12-4 and TRBJ2-7, with unresolved D. The CDR3 is 12 residues long. The germline V and J ends were trimmed by 3 bases and 3 bases, with 6 bases remaining between them. In nucleotides, the CDR3 is TGTGCCAGCAGTTTTATTGACTACGAGCAGTACTTC. This translates into CASSFIDYEQYF.

The rearrangement joins TRBV20-1 to TRBJ2-7; D is unresolved. The CDR3 is made up of 16 amino acids. Germline CDR1 reads DFQATT; CDR2 reads SNEGSKA (reference sequence). Deletions cut 1 base from V and 4 bases from J, with 20 bases between. The DNA of the CDR3 is TGCAGTGCTAGAGTCCCCAGGAACCCGATTGGGTACGAGCAGTACTTC. It specifies CSARVPRNPIGYEQYF.

The chain uses TRBV30 and TRBJ2-7; possible D gene TRBD1, 6 bases. Trimming shortened V by 4 bases and J by 6 bases, and 16 bases separated the two germline ends. The CDR3 totals 13 residues. CDR1 is GTSNPN, CDR2 SVGIG, per germline (reference sequence). The CDR3 DNA follows: TGTGCCTGGACCGACCCTCGACAGGTCGAGCAGTACTTC. It encodes CAWTDPRQVEQYF.

The rearrangement uses TRBV7-9 and TRBJ2-2, with 8 bases matching TRBD1. The germline V gene has CDR1 SEHNR and CDR2 FQNEAQ (reference sequence). CDR3 length equals 14 residues. Losses at the gene ends were 5 bases for V and 8 bases for J; bases not matched to a gene: 7. CDR3 in DNA: TGTGCCAGCAGCCTACGGACAGGGCGAGGGGAGCTGTTTTTT. Its translation is CASSLRTGRGELFF.

This clonotype was counted only a few times. This chain joins TRBV12-3 or TRBV12-4 and TRBJ1-5; the D is unclear. V was cut by 3 bases and J by 2 bases, with 8 bases left in between. This CDR3 region has 14 residues. The CDR3 region has the DNA TGTGCCAGCAGTTTCAACGGGGGCAATCAGCCCCAGCATTTT. It encodes CASSFNGGNQPQHF.

V gene TRBV29-1 combines with J gene TRBJ1-1, with 9 bases aligning to TRBD1. The germline V gene encodes CDR1 SQVTM and CDR2 ANQGSEA. CDR3 size: 14 residues. With 4 bases clipped from V and 6 bases from J, the junction kept 9 bases outside the gene matches. CDR3 in amino acids: CSVGGQGWYPEAFF. The CDR3 nucleotides read TGCAGCGTTGGGGGACAGGGTTGGTATCCTGAAGCTTTCTTT. The full variable domain, rest sourced from reference TRBV29-1 and TRBJ1-1, is SAVISQKPSRDICQRGTSLTIQCQVDSQVTMMFWYRQQPGQSLTLIATANQGSEATYESGFVIDKFPISRPNLTFSTLTVSNMSPEDSSIYLCSVGGQGWYPEAFFGQGTRLTVV.

The chain recombines TRBV12-3 or TRBV12-4 with TRBJ1-2; D uncertain. V shed 3 bases and J shed 3 bases, with 5 bases lying between them. The CDR3 consists of 12 residues. CDR3 nucleotide sequence: TGTGCCAGCAGTTTTGGATACTATGGCTACACCTTC. It encodes CASSFGYYGYTF.